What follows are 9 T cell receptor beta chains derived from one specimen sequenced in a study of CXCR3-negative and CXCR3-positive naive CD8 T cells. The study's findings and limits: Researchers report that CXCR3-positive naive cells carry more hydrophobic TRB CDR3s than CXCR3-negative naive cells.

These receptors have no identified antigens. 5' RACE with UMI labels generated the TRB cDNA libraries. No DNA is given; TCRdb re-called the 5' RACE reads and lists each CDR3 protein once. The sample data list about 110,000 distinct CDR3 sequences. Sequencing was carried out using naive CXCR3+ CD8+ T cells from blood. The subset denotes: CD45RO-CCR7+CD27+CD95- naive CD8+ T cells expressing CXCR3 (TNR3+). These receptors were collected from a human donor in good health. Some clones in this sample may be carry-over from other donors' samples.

CDR3 region: CASSYRRTGATNEKLFF. The chain couples TRBV14 to TRBJ1-4; TCRdb's D call of TRBD1 is untestable without DNA. This CDR3 spans 17 amino acids. CDR1 is SGHDN and CDR2 is FVKESK in the germline V gene.

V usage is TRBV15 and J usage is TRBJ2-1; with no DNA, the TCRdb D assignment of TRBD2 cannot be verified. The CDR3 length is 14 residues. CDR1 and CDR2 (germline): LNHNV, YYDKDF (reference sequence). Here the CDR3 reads CASKLAGAYNEQFF.

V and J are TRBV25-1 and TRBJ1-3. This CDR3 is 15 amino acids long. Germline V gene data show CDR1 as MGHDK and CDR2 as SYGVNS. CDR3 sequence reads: CASSEVSTPGNTIYF.

The CDR3 reads CASSSAPQGGDEQFF. This rearrangement joins TRBV28 to TRBJ2-1; TCRdb picks TRBD1, but there is no DNA to check that call. The CDR3 loop spans 15 amino acids. Germline CDR1 is MDHEN and CDR2 is SYDVKM.

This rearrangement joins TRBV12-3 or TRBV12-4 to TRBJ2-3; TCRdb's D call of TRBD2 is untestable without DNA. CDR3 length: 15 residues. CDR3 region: CASTESASLTDTQYF.

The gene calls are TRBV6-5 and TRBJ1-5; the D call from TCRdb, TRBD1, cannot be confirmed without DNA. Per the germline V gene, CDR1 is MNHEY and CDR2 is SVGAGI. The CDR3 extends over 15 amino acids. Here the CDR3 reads CASRGRAVSNQPQHF.

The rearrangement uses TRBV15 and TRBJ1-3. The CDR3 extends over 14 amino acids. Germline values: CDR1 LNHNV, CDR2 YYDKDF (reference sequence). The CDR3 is CATSSSVSGNTIYF.

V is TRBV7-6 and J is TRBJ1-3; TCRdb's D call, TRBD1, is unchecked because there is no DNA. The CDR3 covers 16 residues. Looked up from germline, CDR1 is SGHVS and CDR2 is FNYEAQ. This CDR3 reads CASSLEQGTSGNTIYF.

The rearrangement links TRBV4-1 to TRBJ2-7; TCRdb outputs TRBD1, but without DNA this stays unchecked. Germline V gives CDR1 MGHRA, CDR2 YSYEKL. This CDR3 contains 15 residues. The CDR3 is CASSQRWDRDYEQYF.